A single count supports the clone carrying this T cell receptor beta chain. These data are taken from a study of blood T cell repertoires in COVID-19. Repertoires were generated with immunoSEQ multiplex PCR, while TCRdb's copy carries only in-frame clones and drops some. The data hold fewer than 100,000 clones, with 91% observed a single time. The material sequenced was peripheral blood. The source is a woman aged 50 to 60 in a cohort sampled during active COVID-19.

The CDR3 loop is CASSPGVLERTYF. DNA of the CDR3: TGTGCCAGCAGCCCAGGGGTTCTGGAGCGGACATACTTC. The rearrangement uses TRBV9 and TRBJ2-7; D possibly corresponds to TRBD1 (6 bases). This CDR3 contains 13 residues. Trimming pared 4 bases from V and 13 bases from J, leaving 21 bases between. Germline loops: CDR1 SGDLS, CDR2 YYNGEE.